Below are 27 T cell receptor beta chains sequenced from a single sample in a study of a mutant IDH1 vaccine in newly diagnosed glioma. Here immunoSEQ multiplex PCR was the method, and the copy in TCRdb shows in-frame clones only, minus some. The table has some 48,000 clones, around 85% seen once. Time point indicated: week 35, safety follow-up. Alongside topical imiquimod, each dose of vaccine comprised 300 ug of mutant IDH1 20-mer peptide. These receptors' targets are unknown. The sample here was PBMCs, taken from a glioma patient whose treatment included an IDH1 peptide vaccine. Receptors originate from a man aged 35 to 55 with glioma.

J is TRBJ1-5 and V is TRBV30; maybe TRBD1 (6 bases). V dropped 0 bases and J dropped 4 bases, with 16 bases sitting between them. This CDR3 is 16 amino acids long. Germline assignment: CDR1 GTSNPN and CDR2 SVGIG (reference sequence). The CDR3 sequence is CAWSVQGPRGNQPQHF. The CDR3, as DNA: TGTGCCTGGAGTGTACAAGGGCCAAGGGGGAATCAGCCCCAGCATTTT.

The chain has TRBV2 and TRBJ2-5; 12 bases match TRBD2. The CDR3 extends over 15 amino acids. V trimming: 5 bases; J trimming: 4 bases; junction bases outside the gene matches: 5. CDR1 is SNHLY and CDR2 is FYNNEI in the germline V gene. The CDR3 bases are TGTGCCAGCAGTTCCGGACTAGCGGGGCCAGAGACCCAGTACTTC. Protein: CASSSGLAGPETQYF.

The chain joins TRBV27 to TRBJ2-5, with D perhaps TRBD1 (6 bases). V was shortened by 3 bases and J by 2 bases, with 13 bases between the two germline ends. The CDR3 length is 15 residues. Germline loops: CDR1 MNHEY, CDR2 SMNVEV (reference sequence). The chain's CDR3 is CASSFGQGKQETQYF. The CDR3 DNA sequence: TGTGCCAGCAGTTTTGGGCAGGGGAAACAAGAGACCCAGTACTTC.

V and J are TRBV15 and TRBJ1-5, with D hard to call. CDR3 length equals 16 residues. The V and J ends lost 1 base and 1 base respectively, with 11 bases between them. Germline V gene sequence: CDR1 LNHNV, CDR2 YYDKDF (reference sequence). CDR3 nucleotide sequence: TGTGCCACCAGCAGAGGAGCGGAAAGGAGCAATCAGCCCCAGCATTTT. Protein: CATSRGAERSNQPQHF.

The chain links TRBV5-4 to TRBJ2-1, with D hard to call. The V end lost 3 bases, the J end lost 4 bases, and 8 bases lay between the germline ends. Germline assignment: CDR1 SGHNT and CDR2 YYREEE (reference sequence). This CDR3 has 13 amino acids. CDR3 bases: TGTGCCAGCAGCTCTGAGGAGTACAATGAGCAGTTCTTC. This codes for CASSSEEYNEQFF.

The chain couples TRBV10-3 to TRBJ2-1; tentative D call: TRBD2 (5 bases). V gave up 8 bases and J gave up 3 bases, with 17 bases separating them. This CDR3 is built from 15 residues. Germline V gene sequence: CDR1 ENHRY, CDR2 SYGVKD. The CDR3 reads CAIGIGDAGYNEQFF. CDR3 nucleotide sequence: TGTGCCATCGGGATTGGGGATGCGGGCTACAATGAGCAGTTCTTC.

The chain combines TRBV14 with TRBJ2-1; 8 bases map to TRBD2. V lost 1 base, J lost 4 bases, and 6 bases stayed unmatched. CDR1 and CDR2 (germline): SGHDN, FVKESK. The CDR3 covers 16 residues. The CDR3 protein is CASSQAGGTRYNEQFF. The CDR3, as DNA: TGTGCCAGCAGCCAAGCGGGAGGGACGAGGTACAATGAGCAGTTCTTC. Supplemented by reference TRBV14 and TRBJ2-1, the full variable domain reads EAGVTQFPSHSVIEKGQTVTLRCDPISGHDNLYWYRRVMGKEIKFLLHFVKESKQDESGMPNNRFLAERTGGTYSTLKVQPAELEDSGVYFCASSQAGGTRYNEQFFGPGTRLTVL.

This clone came up once. This chain connects TRBV5-1 to TRBJ2-5; D gene uncertain. V was trimmed by 0 bases and J by 4 bases, leaving 13 bases between them. Germline V gene sequence: CDR1 SGHRS, CDR2 YFSETQ. This CDR3 is built from 15 residues. The CDR3 reads CASSLGLDYGETQYF. In DNA form, the CDR3 reads TGCGCCAGCAGCTTGGGGCTGGATTACGGAGAGACCCAGTACTTC.

The J gene is TRBJ1-6, the V gene TRBV6-6; 8 nucleotides align to TRBD1. Trimming at V came to 10 bases and at J to 6 bases, leaving 8 bases not matched to a gene. The CDR3 has 14 residues. The germline V gene encodes CDR1 MNHNY and CDR2 SVGAGI (reference sequence). CDR3 DNA: TGTGCCACGCGACAGGGGTTCGGTAATTCACCCCTCCACTTT. Translating gives CATRQGFGNSPLHF.

V usage is TRBV6-1 and J usage is TRBJ1-5; 10 nucleotides match TRBD1. V shed 4 bases and J 6 bases; nucleotides not matched to a gene: 6. Germline lookup yields CDR1 MNHNS and CDR2 SASEGT. The CDR3 spans 15 residues. CDR3 sequence reads: CASSARGQGTQPQHF. As DNA, the CDR3 is TGTGCCAGCAGTGCGAGGGGACAGGGGACTCAGCCCCAGCATTTT.

This chain uses TRBV15 with TRBJ1-2, with D possibly being TRBD1 (6 bases). V lost 1 base, J lost 6 bases, and 15 bases lay in between. Germline CDR1 is LNHNV and CDR2 is YYDKDF (reference sequence). This CDR3 has 15 residues. The CDR3 sequence: CATSRAVGTRDGYTF. CDR3 nucleotides: TGTGCCACCAGCAGAGCGGTGGGGACACGAGATGGCTACACCTTC.

This clone was picked up one time. The chain links TRBV7-9 to TRBJ1-5; D is uncertain. This CDR3 is 12 amino acids long. Trimming stripped 3 bases from V and 5 bases from J, with 5 bases between. Germline lookup yields CDR1 SEHNR and CDR2 FQNEAQ (reference sequence). CDR3 nucleotides: TGTGCCAGCAGCTTCGGGGATCAGCCCCAGCATTTT. Translated: CASSFGDQPQHF. The full variable domain, completed using reference TRBV7-9 and TRBJ1-5, is DTGVSQNPRHKITKRGQNVTFRCDPISEHNRLYWYRQTLGQGPEFLTYFQNEAQLEKSRLLSDRFSAERPKGSFSTLEIQRTEQGDSAMYLCASSFGDQPQHFGDGTRLSIL.

In this sample, this clone turned up once. The rearrangement uses TRBV7-9 and TRBJ2-7; weak D call: TRBD1 (5 bases). Germline V CDR1 and CDR2: SEHNR, FQNEAQ (reference sequence). The CDR3 covers 14 residues. Trimming cost V 7 bases and J 3 bases, with 16 bases left between them. The CDR3 spells CASTKQGRLYEQYF. As DNA, the CDR3 is TGTGCCAGCACCAAGCAGGGCCGTCTCTACGAGCAGTACTTC.

This chain joins TRBV10-2 and TRBJ2-3, with TRBD2 matching 11 bases. Germline V CDR1 and CDR2: WSHSY, SAAADI. This CDR3 spans 14 amino acids. V lost 6 bases to trimming and J lost 1 base; unmatched junction nucleotides: 0. CDR3: CASRLAGGTDTQYF. The CDR3 DNA is TGCGCCAGCAGACTAGCGGGGGGCACAGATACGCAGTATTTT.

This chain joins TRBV7-9 and TRBJ2-1; 10 bases fit TRBD2. J lost 2 bases, V lost 6 bases, and 4 bases had no gene match. The CDR3 totals 15 residues. Germline-derived CDR1 and CDR2 are SEHNR and FQNEAQ (reference sequence). Here the CDR3 reads CASSISGGPYNEQFF. In nucleotides, the CDR3 is TGTGCCAGCAGTATTAGCGGGGGGCCCTACAATGAGCAGTTCTTC. Full variable domain (rest looked up from reference TRBV7-9 and TRBJ2-1): DTGVSQNPRHKITKRGQNVTFRCDPISEHNRLYWYRQTLGQGPEFLTYFQNEAQLEKSRLLSDRFSAERPKGSFSTLEIQRTEQGDSAMYLCASSISGGPYNEQFFGPGTRLTVL.

This chain links TRBV10-2 with TRBJ2-7; D tentatively fits TRBD1 or TRBD2 (7 bases each). The CDR3 runs 15 residues. CDR1 is WSHSY, CDR2 SAAADI, per germline. V lost 8 bases, J lost 0 bases, and 17 bases lay in between. The CDR3 DNA follows: TGCGCCAGCGCAGGGGGGGATAGGGGCTCCTACGAGCAGTACTTC. Translation gives CASAGGDRGSYEQYF.

In this sample, this clone turned up a few times. The rearrangement links TRBV27 to TRBJ1-5; D is unclear. The germline gives CDR1 MNHEY, CDR2 SMNVEV (reference sequence). Between the trimmed V and J ends, which lost 3 bases and 4 bases, there was a span of 7 bases. This CDR3 has 13 residues. The CDR3: CASSLYTNQPQHF. CDR3 coding DNA: TGTGCCAGCAGTTTGTACACGAATCAGCCCCAGCATTTT.

The rearrangement uses TRBV10-3 and TRBJ2-7, with 10 bases identical to TRBD1. The length of the CDR3 is 14 residues. Germline V gene data show CDR1 as ENHRY and CDR2 as SYGVKD. Unmatched junction bases numbered 8, after V lost 6 bases and J lost 6 bases. The CDR3 loop is CAIRSGTGVVEQYF. The DNA of the CDR3 is TGTGCCATCAGGTCCGGGACAGGGGTGGTCGAGCAGTACTTC.

V usage is TRBV10-3 and J usage is TRBJ1-2, with 8 bases aligning to TRBD1. This CDR3 spans 21 amino acids. CDR1 is ENHRY and CDR2 is SYGVKD in the germline V gene. Trimming took 6 bases from V and 3 from J; bases not matched to a gene: 27. The CDR3 region has the DNA TGTGCCATCAGCCGTCCGGGTCGTGCCCCGGGACAGGAAGGACGTGACTATGGCTACACCTTC. Translating gives CAISRPGRAPGQEGRDYGYTF.

The CDR3 nucleotides are TGCGCCAGCAGCCAAGCCCGGACAGGGGGCGCCGCCTATGGCTACACCTTC. Protein sequence: CASSQARTGGAAYGYTF. The chain couples TRBV4-1 to TRBJ1-2; 11 bases fit TRBD1. The CDR3 is made up of 17 amino acids. Trimming removed 1 base from V and 4 bases from J; junction bases left unmatched: 8. Germline CDR1 MGHRA, CDR2 YSYEKL.

The CDR3 region is CASKAVGGTDTQYF. CDR3 coding DNA: TGTGCCAGCAAAGCGGTGGGGGGCACAGATACGCAGTATTTT. The V call is TRBV2, the J call TRBJ2-3; perhaps D is TRBD1 or TRBD2 (5 bases each). With 7 bases removed from V and 1 base from J, the gap between germline ends came to 12 bases. CDR1 is SNHLY and CDR2 is FYNNEI in the germline V gene. The CDR3 totals 14 residues.

The rearrangement joins TRBV13 to TRBJ1-1; 7 nucleotides line up with TRBD1. This CDR3 contains 14 residues. Germline V CDR1 and CDR2: PRHDT, FYEKMQ (reference sequence). The J segment lost 5 bases and the V segment lost 7 bases, leaving 10 bases of the junction unmatched. CDR3 amino acids: CASTPRQGRTEAFF. CDR3 in DNA: TGTGCCAGCACTCCCCGACAGGGAAGGACTGAAGCTTTCTTT. Full variable domain (outside the CDR3, taken from reference TRBV13 and TRBJ1-1): AAGVIQSPRHLIKEKRETATLKCYPIPRHDTVYWYQQGPGQDPQFLISFYEKMQSDKGSIPDRFSAQQFSDYHSELNMSSLELGDSALYFCASTPRQGRTEAFFGQGTRLTVV.

The chain couples TRBV10-2 to TRBJ1-5; D gene uncertain. The CDR3 consists of 13 residues. Looked up from germline, CDR1 is WSHSY and CDR2 is SAAADI. V gave up 6 bases and J gave up 4 bases, with 10 bases separating them. CDR3 loop: CASRMGGNQPQHF. CDR3 sequence (DNA): TGCGCCAGCAGGATGGGAGGGAATCAGCCCCAGCATTTT.

This sequence joins TRBV5-5 and TRBJ2-7; maybe TRBD1 (6 bases). The germline V and J ends were trimmed by 4 bases and 3 bases, with 17 bases remaining between them. Per germline, CDR1 SGHKS and CDR2 YYEKEE (reference sequence). This CDR3 comprises 15 residues. The CDR3 loop is CASSRIPRDNYEQYF. DNA for the CDR3: TGTGCCAGCAGCCGTATTCCCCGGGACAACTACGAGCAGTACTTC.

J is TRBJ1-1 and V is TRBV7-9, with TRBD1 matching 8 bases. Germline V lookup: CDR1 SEHNR, CDR2 FQNEAQ (reference sequence). This CDR3 spans 15 amino acids. With V trimmed by 5 bases and J by 8 bases, 13 bases remained unmatched. The CDR3 protein is CASSVTGGGGLEAFF. The CDR3 DNA is TGTGCCAGCAGCGTAACAGGGGGTGGAGGGCTAGAAGCTTTCTTT.

The rearrangement uses TRBV30 and TRBJ1-6; D is unclear. Germline CDR1 and CDR2: GTSNPN and SVGIG (reference sequence). Between the trimmed V and J ends, which lost 0 bases and 6 bases, there was a span of 12 bases. The CDR3 contains 15 residues. The CDR3 DNA reads as TGTGCCTGGAGTGTGTTCATTAGGAGTAATTCACCCCTCCACTTT. Residues: CAWSVFIRSNSPLHF.

The chain employs TRBV19 and TRBJ1-3, with D tentatively TRBD1 (5 bases). The length of the CDR3 is 14 residues. V dropped 7 bases and J dropped 2 bases, with 12 bases sitting between them. Germline V gene data show CDR1 as LNHDA and CDR2 as SQIVND (reference sequence). CDR3 residues: CASTPGTAGNTIYF. CDR3 nucleotide sequence: TGTGCCAGTACCCCCGGGACGGCTGGAAACACCATATATTTT.